A single sample gave rise to the 23 T cell receptor beta chains below, sequenced in a study of OX40 agonist ivuxolimab in advanced cancers. Libraries were prepared by immunoSEQ multiplex PCR; TCRdb keeps only in-frame clonotypes and omits some of them. The data contain tens of thousands of clones, about 92% of them seen just once; the ten biggest clones take up 5.5% to 7.5%. Specimen: CD4+ or CD8+ T cells sorted from blood, collected in a trial of the OX40 agonist ivuxolimab. Receptors originate from an adult with an advanced solid tumor such as melanoma, head and neck, liver or kidney cancer.

This chain joins TRBV13 and TRBJ2-5; TRBD1 matches 8 bases. Trimming took 5 bases from V and 5 from J; bases not matched to a gene: 10. Germline V gene lookup returns CDR1 PRHDT and CDR2 FYEKMQ (reference sequence). The CDR3 sequence is 15 residues long. The CDR3 loop is CASSPNGQGRETQYF. CDR3 bases: TGTGCCAGCAGCCCCAACGGACAGGGTCGGGAGACCCAGTACTTC.

This clone came up a few times. The genes are TRBV27 and TRBJ1-1, with no clear D. The CDR3 covers 14 residues. Germline V gives CDR1 MNHEY, CDR2 SMNVEV (reference sequence). V was pared by 3 bases and J by 4 bases, with 12 bases between. CDR3 DNA: TGTGCCAGCAGTTTCGTCGGGAGTCCCACTGAAGCTTTCTTT. Protein: CASSFVGSPTEAFF.

This clone was observed a single time. The V and J genes are TRBV27 and TRBJ1-1, with 8 bases that match TRBD1. The CDR3 covers 13 residues. V lost 4 bases to trimming and J lost 4 bases; unmatched junction nucleotides: 2. CDR1 and CDR2 from the germline V gene are MNHEY and SMNVEV (reference sequence). The CDR3 DNA sequence: TGTGCCAGCAGTTACACAGGGGGCACTGAAGCTTTCTTT. Protein product: CASSYTGGTEAFF.

V usage is TRBV6-5 and J usage is TRBJ1-1; the D gene is possibly TRBD1 (6 bases). The CDR3 consists of 14 residues. Trimming stripped 6 bases from V and 5 bases from J, with 16 bases between. Germline V gene lookup returns CDR1 MNHEY and CDR2 SVGAGI. This CDR3 is CASRPIAGATEAFF. The CDR3 bases are TGTGCCAGCAGGCCGATTGCAGGGGCGACTGAAGCTTTCTTT.

The J gene is TRBJ2-1, the V gene TRBV23-1; no reliable D call. TRBV23-1 carries the ORF label, with uncertain function. V lost 7 bases, J lost 5 bases, and 27 bases lay in between. This CDR3 has 18 amino acids. CDR3 region: CASNGEEVTPMENNEQFF. CDR3 in DNA: TGCGCCAGCAATGGAGAAGAGGTGACGCCCATGGAAAACAATGAGCAGTTCTTC.

V usage is TRBV5-4 and J usage is TRBJ1-1, with a weak D call TRBD1 (5 bases). The length of the CDR3 is 12 residues. Germline assignment: CDR1 SGHNT and CDR2 YYREEE (reference sequence). Trimming cost V 2 bases and J 3 bases, with 5 bases left between them. The CDR3 region has the DNA TGTGCCAGCAGCTTAGGGGACACTGAAGCTTTCTTT. This encodes CASSLGDTEAFF.

This rearrangement joins TRBV6-6 to TRBJ2-7, with a possible D match to TRBD1 (6 bases). CDR3 length equals 15 residues. Trimming stripped 0 bases from V and 0 bases from J, with 9 bases between. The V gene's germline CDR1 is MNHNY and CDR2 SVGAGI (reference sequence). Written as DNA, the CDR3 is TGTGCCAGCAGTTACTCGGTGGACAGCTCCTACGAGCAGTACGTC. Its protein is CASSYSVDSSYEQYV.

The rearrangement joins TRBV15 to TRBJ2-7; D is uncertain. The germline V and J ends were trimmed by 3 bases and 4 bases, with 13 bases remaining between them. Germline V gives CDR1 LNHNV, CDR2 YYDKDF (reference sequence). This CDR3 comprises 14 residues. The CDR3 DNA sequence: TGTGCCACCAGCAGGCGAAGAGGTCAGTACGAGCAGTACTTC. This sequence encodes CATSRRRGQYEQYF.

The chain has TRBV15 and TRBJ1-1; no reliable D call. This CDR3 is 14 amino acids long. Trimming shortened V by 3 bases and J by 4 bases, and 12 bases separated the two germline ends. From germline, CDR1 is LNHNV and CDR2 YYDKDF (reference sequence). CDR3 sequence: CATSSDNWGTEAFF. DNA for the CDR3: TGTGCCACCAGCAGTGATAACTGGGGCACTGAAGCTTTCTTT. Full variable domain (remainder filled in from reference TRBV15 and TRBJ1-1): DAMVIQNPRYQVTQFGKPVTLSCSQTLNHNVMYWYQQKSSQAPKLLFHYYDKDFNNEADTPDNFQSRRPNTSFCFLDIRSPGLGDTAMYLCATSSDNWGTEAFFGQGTRLTVV.

The rearrangement joins TRBV7-8 to TRBJ1-5, with D possibly TRBD1 on 5 matching bases. The CDR3 totals 13 residues. Germline V gene lookup returns CDR1 SGHVS and CDR2 FQNEAQ. V lost 1 base to trimming and J lost 6 bases, with 7 bases between them. The CDR3 loop is CASSLGQSQPQHF. The CDR3 bases are TGTGCCAGCAGCTTAGGACAGTCTCAGCCCCAGCATTTT.

The chain joins TRBV11-3 to TRBJ2-1; the match to TRBD2 covers 12 bases. Per germline, CDR1 SGHNT and CDR2 YENEEA. The ends lost 0 bases at V and 0 bases at J; junction bases unmatched: 3. The CDR3 length is 18 residues. CDR3 sequence reads: CASSLEPTSGSSYNEQFF. The DNA for the CDR3 is TGTGCCAGCAGCTTAGAACCGACTAGCGGGAGCTCCTACAATGAGCAGTTCTTC.

The rearrangement uses TRBV9 and TRBJ2-7; D assignment may be TRBD1 or TRBD2 (5 bases each). V was cut by 6 bases and J by 5 bases, with 18 bases left in between. This CDR3 region has 14 residues. Per the germline V gene, CDR1 is SGDLS and CDR2 is YYNGEE. The CDR3 reads CASTRGDQPHEQYF. The CDR3 DNA follows: TGTGCCAGCACCCGTGGGGACCAGCCCCACGAGCAGTACTTC.

This clone has only one observation. This CDR3 reads CASSKGRRTEAFF. Written as DNA, the CDR3 is TGTGCCAGCAGCAAGGGTAGGAGAACTGAAGCTTTCTTT. The rearrangement uses TRBV7-6 and TRBJ1-1; D gene uncertain. The CDR3 is 13 amino acids. Between the trimmed V and J ends, which lost 5 bases and 5 bases, there was a span of 12 bases. Germline V lookup: CDR1 SGHVS, CDR2 FNYEAQ.

V and J are TRBV4-1 and TRBJ2-5; possibly TRBD2 for D (5 bases). CDR1 and CDR2 from the germline V gene are MGHRA and YSYEKL. V gave up 3 bases and J gave up 5 bases, with 13 bases separating them. The CDR3 is 14 amino acids. The CDR3 region is CASSHLLVGETQYF. The CDR3 DNA follows: TGCGCCAGCAGCCATCTACTAGTAGGGGAGACCCAGTACTTC.

This clone was observed a single time. The genes are TRBV7-2 and TRBJ2-1; D gene ambiguous. V was trimmed by 3 bases and J by 0 bases, leaving 12 bases between them. There are 16 residues in the CDR3. Per the germline V gene, CDR1 is SGHTA and CDR2 is FQGNSA. The CDR3 DNA reads TGTGCCAGCAGCTTTCCAGAGTGGGGCTCCTACAATGAGCAGTTCTTC. This codes for CASSFPEWGSYNEQFF.

V usage is TRBV6-1 and J usage is TRBJ1-5, with TRBD1 as a possible D gene (5 bases). The CDR3 has 15 amino acids. The germline gives CDR1 MNHNS, CDR2 SASEGT. V lost 1 base, J lost 3 bases, and 10 bases lay in between. The CDR3 DNA reads as TGTGCCAGCAGTGAAGTTTGGGGGGTCAATCAGCCCCAGCATTTT. It translates to CASSEVWGVNQPQHF.

The chain has TRBV27 and TRBJ2-3, with unresolved D. Deletions cut 5 bases from V and 2 bases from J, with 20 bases between. The germline V gene has CDR1 MNHEY and CDR2 SMNVEV (reference sequence). This CDR3 is 17 amino acids long. CDR3 DNA sequence: TGTGCCAGCAGTCCGACCGGCACCCGCCATGACACAGATACGCAGTATTTT. It yields the protein CASSPTGTRHDTDTQYF.

V usage is TRBV27 and J usage is TRBJ1-2; perhaps TRBD1 as D (6 bases). Germline V gene sequence: CDR1 MNHEY, CDR2 SMNVEV (reference sequence). V lost 5 bases, J lost 5 bases, and 18 bases lay in between. The CDR3 sequence is 15 residues long. The CDR3 nucleotides read TGTGCCAGCAGTGGCTTGCCAGGGGATCGGTATGGCTACACCTTC. It yields the protein CASSGLPGDRYGYTF.

The chain joins TRBV5-1 to TRBJ1-1, with D possibly TRBD1 on 5 matching bases. CDR1 and CDR2 (germline): SGHRS, YFSETQ. Trimming took off 2 bases at V and 8 bases at J, with 10 bases between the two ends. The CDR3 extends over 12 amino acids. This CDR3 reads CASSLMGEEAFF. CDR3 nucleotide sequence: TGCGCCAGCAGCTTAATGGGGGAAGAAGCTTTCTTT.

The rearrangement uses TRBV7-9 and TRBJ2-5; D is perhaps TRBD2 (5 bases). Looked up from germline, CDR1 is SEHNR and CDR2 is FQNEAQ (reference sequence). Between the trimmed V and J ends, which lost 3 bases and 9 bases, there was a span of 17 bases. The CDR3 consists of 14 residues. The CDR3 protein is CASSFLGLGMAQYF. CDR3 bases: TGTGCCAGCAGCTTCCTCGGACTGGGGATGGCCCAGTACTTC.

This sequence joins TRBV19 and TRBJ1-1; D gene uncertain. CDR1 is LNHDA and CDR2 is SQIVND in the germline V gene (reference sequence). There are 15 residues in the CDR3. The germline V and J ends were trimmed by 0 bases and 6 bases, with 14 bases remaining between them. The DNA for the CDR3 is TGTGCCAGTAGTATAGATTTTGGAAGTTACCCTGAAGCTTTCTTT. Its translation is CASSIDFGSYPEAFF.

This clone has only one observation. The chain couples TRBV6-5 to TRBJ1-5; D is possibly TRBD1 (5 bases). Trimming left V 2 bases short and J 4 bases short, with 6 bases between. The germline CDR1 and CDR2 sequences are MNHEY and SVGAGI. The CDR3 is 13 residues long. This chain's CDR3 is CASSYGGNQPQHF. The CDR3 DNA reads as TGTGCCAGCAGTTACGGGGGGAATCAGCCCCAGCATTTT.

This rearrangement joins TRBV28 to TRBJ1-1, with D uncertain. Looked up from germline, CDR1 is MDHEN and CDR2 is SYDVKM. This CDR3 has 17 amino acids. The germline V and J ends were trimmed by 2 bases and 0 bases, with 16 bases remaining between them. The CDR3 DNA reads TGTGCCAGCAGTTTAATGGCAGGCAAGGAAATGAACACTGAAGCTTTCTTT. As protein: CASSLMAGKEMNTEAFF.